This T cell receptor (beta chain) is from a study of blood T cell repertoires in COVID-19. CDR1 is SGHTA and CDR2 is FQGNSA in the germline V gene. Trimming pared 2 bases from V and 5 bases from J, leaving 14 bases between. CDR3 length: 15 amino acids. Only in-frame clones appear in the TCRdb table, and some are missing; sequencing was by immunoSEQ multiplex PCR. The profile shows 450,000 to 500,000 clones, roughly nine tenths of them singletons. The chain carries TRBV7-2 and TRBJ2-3, with TRBD1 as a possible D gene (7 bases). Sequenced material: PBMCs or T cells enriched from blood (not recorded which). This receptor was taken from a woman aged 55-69 years who had recovered from COVID-19. CDR3 protein: CASSLFGQGGDTQYF. The CDR3 bases are TGTGCCAGCAGCTTATTCGGCCAGGGGGGAGATACGCAGTATTTT.